This T cell receptor beta chain derives from a study of T cell responses to AZD1222 COVID-19 vaccine. The protocol was immunoSEQ multiplex PCR, while the TCRdb copy is restricted to in-frame clones and leaves out a portion. The sample holds 95,000 to 130,000 clones; about 90% are singletons and the top ten take approximately 7.5%. Germline V lookup: CDR1 SQVTM, CDR2 ANQGSEA. The CDR3 is 13 residues long. V lost 8 bases to trimming and J lost 0 bases, with 13 bases between them. The V and J genes are TRBV29-1 and TRBJ1-1; tentatively, D is TRBD1 (5 bases). The clonotype was recovered from an adult in good health. The sample was peripheral blood, taken on day 0 of AZD1222 vaccination. The CDR3: CSLSRQMNTEAFF. CDR3 coding DNA: TGCAGCCTAAGCCGACAGATGAACACTGAAGCTTTCTTT.